This is a list of T cell receptor beta chains from one sample in a study of CD8 T cells in Susac syndrome. TCRdb re-analysed the immunoSEQ multiplex PCR reads in MiXCR, keeping a single row per CDR3 protein. The sample has about 150,000 distinct CDR3 sequences, 95% to 96% seen once. The material sequenced was CD8+ T cells from PBMCs. Receptors were obtained from a human donor with multiple sclerosis. Each CDR3 is given with its conserved first and last residue.

J gene,V gene,CDR3 length,CDR3 protein
TRBJ2-5,TRBV7-2,15,CASSSRGTSQQTQYF
TRBJ1-2,TRBV27,15,CASSLRGKNNYGYTF
TRBJ2-5,TRBV9,13,CASSAVGGETQYF
TRBJ1-2,TRBV29-1,12,CSVTGGNYGYTF
TRBJ2-7,TRBV29-1,12,CSVEVQDYEQYF
TRBJ1-1,TRBV13,15,CAGSSRGPGTTEAFF
TRBJ2-5,TRBV3-1,15,CASSSRWTSAETQYF
TRBJ1-5,TRBV30,15,CAWSEGGASNQPQHF
TRBJ2-7,TRBV20-1,14,CSAVPGLIPYEQYF
TRBJ1-5,TRBV27,14,CASSLLGRNQPQHF
TRBJ1-1,TRBV7-6,14,CASSLEGRGTEAFF
TRBJ2-2,TRBV30,14,CAWSWSANTGELFF
TRBJ2-5,TRBV12-3/TRBV12-4,14,CASSVTSGQETQYF
TRBJ1-5,TRBV6-5,16,CASSYSPDGGNQPQHF
TRBJ2-7,TRBV9,14,CASSVTDSPYEQYF
TRBJ2-3,TRBV20-1,14,CSARESRSTDTQYF
TRBJ2-1,TRBV3-1,16,CASSQVGGEGFNEQFF
TRBJ1-1,TRBV29-1,14,CSVENFRENTEAFF
TRBJ1-6,TRBV12-3/TRBV12-4,14,CASSLTGDNSPLHF
TRBJ2-1,TRBV7-3,11,CASSLNDEQFF
TRBJ2-3,TRBV6-5,13,CASSAGLTDTQYF
TRBJ2-1,TRBV12-3/TRBV12-4,14,CASSERGSYNEQFF
TRBJ2-2,TRBV6-5,13,CASSVQESGELFF
TRBJ1-4,TRBV29-1,14,CSVESGQGEGKLFF
TRBJ2-1,TRBV7-9,13,CASSLGAGEEQFF
TRBJ2-5,TRBV29-1,15,CSVEEEGGAQETQYF
TRBJ1-1,TRBV13,15,CASSPDDRGNTEAFF
TRBJ1-2,TRBV20-1,13,CSARDGSNYGYTF
TRBJ2-7,TRBV12-5,13,CASAQGTPYEQYF
TRBJ2-7,TRBV30,12,CAWSLLRPEQYF
TRBJ2-1,TRBV7-2,16,CASSLEAPGVPDEQFF
TRBJ2-1,TRBV3-1,15,CASSQDNQFHNEQFF
TRBJ1-5,TRBV27,13,CASSLSSGRPQHF
TRBJ2-7,TRBV6-2/TRBV6-3,14,CASSHRAGGYEQYF
TRBJ1-2,TRBV7-8,14,CASNPSGGLGGYTF
TRBJ2-1,TRBV12-3/TRBV12-4,15,CASSLSGGNYNEQFF
TRBJ2-7,TRBV25-1,13,CASSVGDPYEQYF
TRBJ2-7,TRBV29-1,12,CSVVQGVYEQYF
TRBJ1-2,TRBV5-4,14,CASSNQGYDYGYTF
TRBJ2-5,TRBV12-3/TRBV12-4,14,CASSIVTFGETQYF
TRBJ1-3,TRBV12-3/TRBV12-4,13,CASSLDLGDTIYF
TRBJ1-2,TRBV29-1,14,CSVLKGTGPEGYTF
TRBJ2-5,TRBV29-1,11,CSKGYQETQYF